This section outlines one TCR beta chain sequence together with its context. The data are from a study of blood T cell repertoires in COVID-19. In the study overall: Specimens from acute and convalescent COVID-19 originated in the United States, Italy and Spain. From T cells, B-cell-depleted T cells, or PBMCs came the material, which was cDNA or gDNA.

Germline CDR1 is KGHSH and CDR2 is LQKENI. V lost 5 bases and J lost 3, with 13 bases in between. The CDR3 sequence is 15 residues long. In the original analysis: Reference gene primer amplification gave nucleated cell count estimates. Produced via immunoSEQ multiplex PCR; TCRdb's table is partial and in-frame only. The DNA was the basis for D and trimming; V, J and clone size are from that table. Of around 300,000 clones in the sample, roughly 90% were seen once. This chain links TRBV18 with TRBJ2-2; D is ambiguous. The TCR originated in a woman in her twenties or thirties with active or convalescent COVID-19. The sample was peripheral blood. The DNA of the CDR3 is TGTGCCAGCTCAATCGAAGTGGCGGACACCGGGGAGCTGTTTTTT. Residues: CASSIEVADTGELFF. The variable domain in full, completed from reference TRBV18 and TRBJ2-2, reads NAGVMQNPRHLVRRRGQEARLRCSPMKGHSHVYWYRQLPEEGLKFMVYLQKENIIDESGMPKERFSAEFPKEGPSILRIQQVVRGDSAAYFCASSIEVADTGELFFGEGSRLTVL.